One and the same sample provided the 31 T cell receptor beta chains below, sequenced in a study of T cells in Graves' hyperthyroidism and ophthalmopathy (dated by TCRdb to about 2019). Library prep was done by multiplex PCR. The sequencer listed for this sample is Illumina HiSeq 2000. The TCR beta CDR3 regions were amplified from RNA transcripts. The TCR CDR3 was subjected to a first round of RT-PCR using the HTBI primer set and the Qiagen OneStep RT-PCR kit. TCRdb reworked the public reads: Q25 trimming with fastp, MiXCR clone assembly, productive beta chains retained. Every CDR3 protein is listed once, alongside the most common genes and DNA of its rows. The sample contains under 450,000 distinct CDR3 sequences, 15% to 18% of them found a single time. 7.7% of the sample lies in the top ten. Sequenced input: blood. The receptor set was obtained from a woman younger than 35 with Graves' hyperthyroidism.

This clonotype was counted many times. The V gene is TRBV2, the J gene TRBJ1-6, with TRBD1 identical over 7 bases. Germline V lookup: CDR1 SNHLY, CDR2 FYNNEI. The CDR3 has 14 amino acids. V lost 3 bases to trimming and J lost 8 bases; unmatched junction nucleotides: 4. CDR3 in DNA: TGTGCCAGCAGTGAGGCAGGGACAGATTCACCCCTCCACTTT. It yields the protein CASSEAGTDSPLHF.

This clonotype was recorded at least ten times. The gene calls are TRBV30 and TRBJ2-3; D unresolved. Germline CDR1 reads GTSNPN; CDR2 reads SVGIG (reference sequence). This CDR3 has 14 residues. V was shortened by 2 bases and J by 2 bases, with 11 bases between the two germline ends. CDR3 loop: CAWSYGRYTDTQYF. DNA for the CDR3: TGTGCCTGGAGTTACGGACGGTACACAGATACGCAGTATTTT.

Of note for this clonotype: With a much larger clone just one base away, this may be a read error. V usage is TRBV5-1 and J usage is TRBJ2-7, with TRBD2 as a possible D gene (5 bases). Germline values: CDR1 SGHRS, CDR2 YFSETQ. The CDR3 consists of 14 residues. The CDR3 loop reads CASTLHGITYEQCF. CDR3 in DNA: TGCGCCAGCACCCTACACGGGATCACGTACGAGCAGTGCTTC.

This clonotype was observed at least ten times. The J gene is TRBJ2-7, the V gene TRBV3-1; 10 bases map to TRBD2. V dropped 5 bases and J dropped 2; count of bases not matched to a gene: 6. The CDR3 length is 15 residues. The germline gives CDR1 LGHDT, CDR2 YNNKEL (reference sequence). The CDR3 DNA follows: TGTGCCAGCAGCGAAGCGGGAGGGTCCACCTACGAGCAGTACTTC. Amino acid sequence: CASSEAGGSTYEQYF.

The chain joins TRBV18 to TRBJ2-4, with D perhaps TRBD2 (6 bases). The germline V and J ends were trimmed by 2 bases and 11 bases, with 16 bases remaining between them. The germline V gene encodes CDR1 KGHSH and CDR2 LQKENI. The CDR3 is 14 residues long. CDR3 residues: CASSPYGSVRFQYF. For the CDR3, the DNA is TGTGCCAGCTCACCATACGGGAGTGTAAGGTTTCAGTACTTC. Full variable domain (remainder filled in from reference TRBV18 and TRBJ2-4): NAGVMQNPRHLVRRRGQEARLRCSPMKGHSHVYWYRQLPEEGLKFMVYLQKENIIDESGMPKERFSAEFPKEGPSILRIQQVVRGDSAAYFCASSPYGSVRFQYFGAGTRLSVL.

Concerning this clonotype: This may come from a read error, since a much larger clone is one base off. The chain employs TRBV2 and TRBJ1-4; possibly TRBD1 for D (6 bases). Germline V CDR1 and CDR2: SNHLY, FYNNEI. This CDR3 contains 14 residues. The CDR3 DNA reads as TGTGCCAGCAGCCATAGGGACAACAATGAAGAACTGTTTTTT. Protein sequence: CASSHRDNNEELFF.

This clonotype was recorded once. V is TRBV28 and J is TRBJ2-1, with D unclear. The CDR3 totals 19 residues. Germline lookup yields CDR1 MDHEN and CDR2 SYDVKM. Trimming took off 1 base at V and 8 bases at J, with 27 bases between the two ends. CDR3 amino acids: CASSLSLVSQESRADEQFF. The CDR3, as DNA: TGTGCCAGCAGTTTATCGCTCGTAAGTCAGGAGAGCCGCGCCGATGAGCAGTTCTTC.

This clonotype was seen only once. This may arise from a read error, as a much more abundant clone is one base away. V and J are TRBV20-1 and TRBJ1-5; possible D gene TRBD1, 5 bases. The CDR3 runs to 13 residues. Germline CDR1 is DFQATT and CDR2 is SNEGSKA (reference sequence). In DNA form, the CDR3 reads TGCAGTACTAGAAGGCGGGACGATCAGCCCCAGCATTTT. Residues: CSTRRRDDQPQHF.

The chain joins TRBV20-1 to TRBJ2-5; 7 bases match TRBD2. The ends lost 5 bases at V and 1 base at J; junction bases unmatched: 1. The V gene's germline CDR1 is DFQATT and CDR2 SNEGSKA (reference sequence). This CDR3 is 12 amino acids long. CDR3 residues: CSARGVQETQYF. For the CDR3, the DNA is TGCAGTGCTCGGGGGGTCCAAGAGACCCAGTACTTC.

This clonotype was seen many times. J is TRBJ1-4 and V is TRBV7-8; D possibly corresponds to TRBD1 (5 bases). V was clipped by 0 bases and J by 1 base, with 12 bases between them. Germline V gene data show CDR1 as SGHVS and CDR2 as FQNEAQ. The CDR3 consists of 17 residues. CDR3 sequence reads: CASSLAPDRGTNEKLFF. The CDR3 region has the DNA TGTGCCAGCAGCTTAGCGCCCGACAGAGGAACTAATGAAAAACTGTTTTTT.

This clonotype was observed at least ten times. The chain recombines TRBV12-3 or TRBV12-4 with TRBJ2-3; TRBD2 aligns across 7 bases. After removal of 3 bases from V and 0 bases from J, the junction contained 3 bases not matched to a gene. The CDR3 contains 15 residues. The CDR3 DNA reads TGTGCCAGCAGTTTTGGCGGGAGAAGCACAGATACGCAGTATTTT. Translating gives CASSFGGRSTDTQYF.

This clonotype was recorded a few times. The chain combines TRBV12-3 or TRBV12-4 with TRBJ2-2, with no clear D. Trimming cost V 1 base and J 4 bases, with 10 bases left between them. The CDR3 is 15 residues long. The CDR3 nucleotides read TGTGCCAGCAGTTTAGGGAAGACACTCACCGGGGAGCTGTTTTTT. Translating gives CASSLGKTLTGELFF.

This clonotype was detected a few times. The chain joins TRBV2 to TRBJ1-2, with 12 bases fitting TRBD1. The CDR3 runs to 13 residues. Looked up from germline, CDR1 is SNHLY and CDR2 is FYNNEI. The junction had 3 bases not matched to a gene; V was cut back by 2 bases and J by 11 bases. The CDR3: CASSERDRGLYTF. In DNA form, the CDR3 reads TGTGCCAGCAGTGAAAGGGACAGGGGGCTTTACACCTTC. The full variable domain, with the rest looked up from reference TRBV2 and TRBJ1-2, is EPEVTQTPSHQVTQMGQEVILRCVPISNHLYFYWYRQILGQKVEFLVSFYNNEISEKSEIFDDQFSVERPDGSNFTLKIRSTKLEDSAMYFCASSERDRGLYTFGSGTRLTVV.

This clonotype was observed a few times. V is TRBV9 and J is TRBJ2-5, with D tentatively TRBD1 or TRBD2 (6 bases each). Germline V gene lookup returns CDR1 SGDLS and CDR2 YYNGEE. Trimming took 0 bases from V and 1 from J, leaving 13 bases between them. This CDR3 is 16 amino acids long. The CDR3 DNA sequence: TGTGCCAGCAGCGTAGCTGTCGGGGGCGGCCAAGAGACCCAGTACTTC. Protein product: CASSVAVGGGQETQYF.

This clonotype was found many times. The chain carries TRBV7-3 and TRBJ2-1, with 9 bases fitting TRBD1. The CDR3 length is 15 residues. In germline, CDR1 is SGHTA, CDR2 FQGTGA. The V gene end was trimmed by 5 bases and the J gene end by 6 bases; junction bases not matched to a gene: 8. In DNA form, the CDR3 reads TGTGCCAGCAGCCCCGGACAGGGGAGGATCAATGAGCAGTTCTTC. Protein: CASSPGQGRINEQFF.

This clonotype was recorded at least ten times. This chain uses TRBV3-1 with TRBJ2-7; 10 nucleotides match TRBD2. Germline CDR1 and CDR2: LGHDT and YNNKEL (reference sequence). The V segment lost 1 base and the J segment 4 bases; nucleotides outside the gene matches: 16. This CDR3 is built from 19 residues. The DNA for the CDR3 is TGTGCCAGCAGCCAAGGGTCTAGCGGGAGTAGGAGTTCCGGATACGAGCAGTACTTC. Translating it yields CASSQGSSGSRSSGYEQYF.

This clonotype was observed at least ten times. The rearrangement joins TRBV6-1 to TRBJ1-2, with D possibly matching TRBD1 (5 bases). The germline gives CDR1 MNHNS, CDR2 SASEGT. Between the trimmed V and J ends, which lost 7 bases and 3 bases, there was a span of 15 bases. The CDR3 length is 14 residues. Written as DNA, the CDR3 is TGTGCCAGCACCGAGGGAGGGGCATACTATGGCTACACCTTC. Residues: CASTEGGAYYGYTF.

This clonotype has just a few counts. The J gene is TRBJ2-7, the V gene TRBV27; 9 bases are a match to TRBD1. V shed 6 bases and J 6 bases; nucleotides not matched to a gene: 6. CDR3 size: 13 residues. Germline V gene data show CDR1 as MNHEY and CDR2 as SMNVEV (reference sequence). The CDR3, as DNA: TGTGCCAGCAGGGGGACAGGGTGGGGCGAGCAGTACTTC. Protein product: CASRGTGWGEQYF.

This clonotype was recorded many times. This chain uses TRBV28 with TRBJ1-6; the D is unclear. This CDR3 contains 14 residues. CDR1 MDHEN and CDR2 SYDVKM come from the germline V gene. Trimming left V 1 base short and J 14 bases short, with 15 bases between. Written as DNA, the CDR3 is TGTGCCAGCAGTTTATACGGCCCCAAATACTCCCTCCACTTT. Protein sequence: CASSLYGPKYSLHF. The full variable domain, its missing parts supplied by reference TRBV28 and TRBJ1-6, is DVKVTQSSRYLVKRTGEKVFLECVQDMDHENMFWYRQDPGLGLRLIYFSYDVKMKEKGDIPEGYSVSREKKERFSLILESASTNQTSMYLCASSLYGPKYSLHFGNGTRLTVT.

This clonotype was seen a handful of times. The chain has TRBV6-1 and TRBJ1-6; weak D call: TRBD1 (6 bases). From germline, CDR1 is MNHNS and CDR2 SASEGT. The CDR3 extends over 18 amino acids. With 2 bases removed from V and 2 bases from J, the gap between germline ends came to 16 bases. The CDR3 coding sequence is TGTGCCAGCAGTGAAAGTATTTCCGGGGGCGCCTATAATTCACCCCTCCACTTT. Translated, it gives CASSESISGGAYNSPLHF.

Ten or more counts support this clonotype. The V call is TRBV20-1, the J call TRBJ1-5; unclear D gene. The CDR3 consists of 12 residues. Trimming took off 2 bases at V and 5 bases at J, with 7 bases between the two ends. CDR1 DFQATT and CDR2 SNEGSKA come from the germline V gene (reference sequence). The CDR3 protein is CSARRSDQPQHF. CDR3 nucleotide sequence: TGCAGTGCTAGACGGAGCGATCAGCCCCAGCATTTT.

About this clonotype itself: A much larger clone lies a single base off, so this may be a read error. This CDR3 reads CASSQVNRGYTF. CDR3 nucleotide sequence: TGTGCCAGCAGCCAAGTCAATCGCGGCTACACCTTC. The chain recombines TRBV3-1 with TRBJ1-2; D call uncertain. The V end was cut by 1 base, the J end by 8 bases, with 8 bases between. Looked up from germline, CDR1 is LGHDT and CDR2 is YNNKEL (reference sequence). This CDR3 region has 12 residues. Combining the CDR3 with reference TRBV3-1 and TRBJ1-2 gives the whole variable domain DTAVSQTPKYLVTQMGNDKSIKCEQNLGHDTMYWYKQDSKKFLKIMFSYNNKELIINETVPNRFSPKSPDKAHLNLHINSLELGDSAVYFCASSQVNRGYTFGSGTRLTVV.

The V call is TRBV6-1, the J call TRBJ1-3; the match to TRBD1 covers 10 bases. CDR1 and CDR2 (germline): MNHNS, SASEGT. The CDR3 has 14 residues. Trimming at V came to 5 bases and at J to 6 bases, leaving 4 bases not matched to a gene. The CDR3 DNA reads as TGTGCCAGCAGTCCCCGACAGGGGGCAAACACCATATATTTT. It encodes CASSPRQGANTIYF.

The rearrangement links TRBV10-2 to TRBJ2-5, with a weak D call TRBD1 (6 bases). This CDR3 spans 14 amino acids. CDR1 is WSHSY, CDR2 SAAADI, per germline. V lost 2 bases and J lost 12, with 19 bases in between. The CDR3 protein is CASSEGSGQGWEYF. The CDR3 DNA sequence: TGCGCCAGCAGTGAGGGTTCGGGGCAGGGGTGGGAGTACTTC.

Regarding this clonotype: One junction end does not reproduce the germline sequence, and a read error may be involved. V and J are TRBV4-1 and TRBJ2-5, with 7 bases lining up with TRBD1. The CDR3 length is 18 residues. Germline lookup yields CDR1 MGHRA and CDR2 YSYEKL. The chain's CDR3 is CASSQEVLGTAIQGTQYF. Here the CDR3 DNA reads TGCGCCAGCAGCCAAGAGGTGTTAGGGACAGCGATACAAGGGACCCAGTACTTC.

This clonotype was seen ten or more times. This chain connects TRBV29-1 to TRBJ2-3; D is undetermined. This CDR3 is 14 amino acids long. Germline CDR1 SQVTM, CDR2 ANQGSEA. V was shortened by 4 bases and J by 2 bases, with 13 bases between the two germline ends. This chain's CDR3 is CSVAVQVNTDTQYF. The CDR3 DNA reads TGCAGCGTTGCGGTCCAGGTCAACACAGATACGCAGTATTTT.

In this sample, this clonotype turned up many times. The CDR3 DNA reads TGCAGTGCTAGAGGGGGCAGAGGTAACACTGAAGCTTTCTTT. Its protein product is CSARGGRGNTEAFF. V and J are TRBV20-1 and TRBJ1-1; D may be TRBD1 (5 bases). The CDR3 spans 14 residues. The V gene's germline CDR1 is DFQATT and CDR2 SNEGSKA (reference sequence). Deletions cut 1 base from V and 2 bases from J, with 11 bases between.

This clonotype was found many times. V and J are TRBV12-3 or TRBV12-4 and TRBJ2-1; 7 bases map to TRBD2. This CDR3 has 16 amino acids. Trimming removed 2 bases from V and 2 bases from J; junction bases left unmatched: 6. CDR3: CASSLRGGRPYNEQFF. CDR3 nucleotide sequence: TGTGCCAGCAGTTTAAGGGGAGGGAGGCCCTACAATGAGCAGTTCTTC.

With regard to this clonotype: A read error may be the cause here, since a much bigger clone is one base away. The genes are TRBV3-1 and TRBJ2-5; 9 positions match TRBD2. The CDR3 has 15 residues. Germline V gives CDR1 LGHDT, CDR2 YNNKEL (reference sequence). The V gene end was trimmed by 3 bases and the J gene end by 5 bases; junction bases not matched to a gene: 7. CDR3 region: CASSHGGLAKETQYF. The CDR3 region has the DNA TGTGCCAGCAGCCACGGGGGACTAGCAAAGGAGACCCAGTACTTC.

This clonotype was counted ten times or more. The CDR3 region is CASIGEGWSNQPQHF. CDR3 DNA: TGTGCCAGCATCGGCGAGGGTTGGAGCAATCAGCCCCAGCATTTT. V and J are TRBV6-1 and TRBJ1-5; D ambiguous. In germline, CDR1 is MNHNS, CDR2 SASEGT. Trimming removed 7 bases from V and 1 base from J, with 14 bases in between. This CDR3 has 15 amino acids.

This clonotype was seen a few times. CDR3 DNA: TGTGCCACCAGCCGTCGGAATCAAGAGACCCAGTACTTC. As protein: CATSRRNQETQYF. The V call is TRBV15, the J call TRBJ2-5, with D unclear. There are 13 residues in the CDR3. The germline CDR1 and CDR2 sequences are LNHNV and YYDKDF (reference sequence). Deletions cut 5 bases from V and 2 bases from J, with 9 bases between.